These 15 T cell receptor beta chains came from one sample sequenced in a study of T cell responses to AZD1222 COVID-19 vaccine. Assay used: immunoSEQ multiplex PCR; TCRdb lists only in-frame clones, some missing. The data show 100,000 or so clones, roughly 90% seen once. Sequencing was performed on peripheral blood, taken on day 0 of AZD1222 vaccination. These receptors all come from an adult in good health.

The chain uses TRBV9 and TRBJ1-4; perhaps TRBD1 as D (5 bases). Trimming took 1 base from V and 4 from J, leaving 11 bases between them. Germline V gives CDR1 SGDLS, CDR2 YYNGEE. The CDR3 totals 15 residues. The CDR3 loop is CASSVRGLDNEKLFF. The CDR3 region has the DNA TGTGCCAGCAGCGTAAGGGGACTGGATAATGAAAAACTGTTTTTT.

The V call is TRBV5-4, the J call TRBJ1-2, with D possibly being TRBD1 (6 bases). Germline assignment: CDR1 SGHNT and CDR2 YYREEE (reference sequence). V gave up 4 bases and J gave up 6 bases, with 13 bases separating them. The CDR3 runs 13 residues. The CDR3 nucleotides are TGTGCCAGCAGCGTACAGGGTAATGATGGCTACACCTTC. Its protein is CASSVQGNDGYTF.

The chain joins TRBV6-2 or TRBV6-3 to TRBJ1-1, with D possibly TRBD1 on 6 matching bases. This CDR3 comprises 16 residues. CDR1 MNHEY and CDR2 SVGEGT come from the germline V gene. V was shortened by 5 bases and J by 1 base, with 17 bases between the two germline ends. The CDR3 nucleotides are TGTGCCAGCAGTGGTCGGGACATAAAAACGAACACTGAAGCTTTCTTT. Its translation: CASSGRDIKTNTEAFF.

The chain has TRBV3-1 (or the pseudogene TRBV3-2) and TRBJ2-7, with D perhaps TRBD2 (6 bases). The CDR3 runs to 14 residues. CDR1 LGHDT and CDR2 YNNKEL come from the germline V gene (reference sequence). V was shortened by 4 bases and J by 7 bases, with 17 bases between the two germline ends. The CDR3, as DNA: TGTGCCAGCAGCCCCCTGGCGGGGAAGGGAGAGCAGTACTTC. Protein sequence: CASSPLAGKGEQYF.

This chain joins TRBV12-5 and TRBJ2-7; tentative D call: TRBD2 (5 bases). V lost 6 bases and J 0 bases, leaving 9 bases between the germline ends. This CDR3 is built from 13 residues. Germline V lookup: CDR1 LGHNT, CDR2 FRNRAP. CDR3 residues: CASGDSSSYEQYF. Written as DNA, the CDR3 is TGTGCTAGTGGGGACTCAAGCTCCTACGAGCAGTACTTC.

This chain connects TRBV7-9 to TRBJ1-1, with 10 bases aligning to TRBD1. V lost 7 bases to trimming and J lost 4 bases; unmatched junction nucleotides: 6. The CDR3 has 14 amino acids. The germline V gene encodes CDR1 SEHNR and CDR2 FQNEAQ (reference sequence). The CDR3 sequence: CASNPGTGVTEAFF. In DNA, the CDR3 is TGTGCCAGCAATCCTGGGACAGGGGTCACTGAAGCTTTCTTT.

The chain recombines TRBV12-3 or TRBV12-4 with TRBJ1-5; unclear D gene. Trimming took off 5 bases at V and 10 bases at J, with 15 bases between the two ends. The CDR3 sequence is 13 residues long. In DNA form, the CDR3 reads TGTGCCAGCAGTCCGCTTCCTATCAGCCCCCAGCATTTT. Encoded protein: CASSPLPISPQHF.

The chain combines TRBV6-5 with TRBJ2-7, with D possibly matching TRBD2 (5 bases). The CDR3 contains 15 residues. The V end lost 3 bases, the J end lost 5 bases, and 17 bases lay between the germline ends. CDR1 is MNHEY and CDR2 is SVGAGI in the germline V gene. This CDR3 reads CASSYRRTRSHEQYF. The CDR3 DNA reads TGTGCCAGCAGTTATCGTCGGACTCGGTCCCACGAGCAGTACTTC.

This chain connects TRBV6-5 to TRBJ1-4; D is uncertain. Trimming stripped 6 bases from V and 1 base from J, with 9 bases between. CDR3 length equals 14 residues. In germline, CDR1 is MNHEY, CDR2 SVGAGI. The CDR3 coding sequence is TGTGCCAGCAGAAAGGGAAGAACTAATGAAAAACTGTTTTTT. It codes for CASRKGRTNEKLFF.

This clone was observed once. The chain employs TRBV25-1 and TRBJ2-2; D remains unclear. Germline CDR1 is MGHDK and CDR2 is SYGVNS. Trimming cost V 4 bases and J 5 bases, with 8 bases left between them. CDR3 length: 13 amino acids. This CDR3 reads CASSGHGTGELFF. The CDR3 DNA reads TGTGCCAGCAGTGGGCACGGGACCGGGGAGCTGTTTTTT.

The chain links TRBV19 to TRBJ2-5, with 12 positions matching TRBD1. Germline V gene lookup returns CDR1 LNHDA and CDR2 SQIVND (reference sequence). The CDR3 is made up of 16 amino acids. V lost 3 bases to trimming and J lost 6 bases; unmatched junction nucleotides: 8. CDR3 protein: CASSIPPGQGAKTQYF. The CDR3 DNA sequence: TGTGCCAGTAGTATTCCCCCGGGACAGGGGGCAAAGACCCAGTACTTC.

This clone has only one observation. The chain couples TRBV18 to TRBJ1-3; 8 nucleotides align to TRBD1. This CDR3 region has 15 residues. With V trimmed by 8 bases and J by 2 bases, 8 bases remained unmatched. CDR1 is KGHSH and CDR2 is LQKENI in the germline V gene. The CDR3 sequence: CASRRTGQAGNTIYF. CDR3 nucleotides: TGTGCCAGCCGAAGGACAGGGCAGGCTGGAAACACCATATATTTT.

This clone was observed once. V is TRBV29-1 and J is TRBJ2-6; D not resolved. V was shortened by 4 bases and J by 0 bases, with 4 bases between the two germline ends. The CDR3 is 13 amino acids. The germline V gene encodes CDR1 SQVTM and CDR2 ANQGSEA. CDR3 region: CSVAYSGANVLTF. In DNA, the CDR3 is TGCAGCGTTGCGTACTCTGGGGCCAACGTCCTGACTTTC.

The chain has TRBV20-1 and TRBJ2-7, with a tentative D call TRBD1 (5 bases). The V and J ends lost 5 bases and 5 bases respectively, with 10 bases between them. The length of the CDR3 is 11 residues. Germline-derived CDR1 and CDR2 are DFQATT and SNEGSKA (reference sequence). The CDR3 coding sequence is TGCAGTGCTCCCAGGGCACACGAGCAGTACTTC. Translation: CSAPRAHEQYF.

The chain couples TRBV30 to TRBJ1-1; the D gene is possibly TRBD1 (6 bases). CDR1 GTSNPN and CDR2 SVGIG come from the germline V gene (reference sequence). The CDR3 has 13 residues. V was clipped by 5 bases and J by 1 base, with 11 bases between them. The CDR3 protein is CAWWGLWNTEAFF. DNA for the CDR3: TGTGCCTGGTGGGGGCTATGGAACACTGAAGCTTTCTTT.